The clone carrying this T cell receptor (beta chain) was counted a few times. The data were obtained in a study of beta chain features in type 1 diabetes. The entirety of the isolated RNA underwent reverse transcription, so expressed TCRB transcripts were sequenced. Clones were sequenced by immunoSEQ multiplex PCR, and TCRdb holds only the in-frame ones, with some missing. In the table there are over 100,000 clones, 40% of which are singletons. The CDR3 covers 15 residues. V was pared by 5 bases and J by 4 bases, with 6 bases of the junction left unmatched. Germline V lookup: CDR1 MNHNY, CDR2 SVGAGI (reference sequence).

What was sequenced was stem cell memory CD4+ T cells from blood. The chain combines TRBV6-6 with TRBJ2-7, with 12 bases lining up with TRBD2. The TCR sequence derives from a woman under 30 in good health. Here the CDR3 DNA reads TGTGCCAGCAGTCATCTAGCGGGAGGGAGGTACGAGCAGTACTTC. It is translated as CASSHLAGGRYEQYF.